One sample yielded the 5 T cell receptor beta chains listed below, sequenced in a study of blood T cell repertoires in COVID-19. TCRdb's table, derived via immunoSEQ multiplex PCR, lists solely in-frame clones and lacks some. The data hold hundreds of thousands of clones, with 70% to 90% observed a single time. Material for sequencing was peripheral blood. These receptor sequences come from a man aged 50-59 years with active or convalescent COVID-19.

In this sample, this clone turned up a few times. The J gene is TRBJ2-7, the V gene TRBV21-1; TRBD1, as called in the table, went unchecked against the DNA. TRBV21-1 is deemed a pseudogene. The CDR3 contains 15 residues. In nucleotides, the CDR3 is TGTGCCAGCAGGGGACAGGGGGCGGAATTCGACGAGCAGTACTTC. Translated, it gives CASRGQGAEFDEQYF.

V is TRBV2 and J is TRBJ1-4, with TRBD1 matching 7 bases. This CDR3 spans 14 amino acids. Germline V lookup: CDR1 SNHLY, CDR2 FYNNEI. Trimming cost V 6 bases and J 5 bases; bases outside gene matches: 6. CDR3 protein: CASSAGQINEKLFF. CDR3 bases: TGTGCCAGCAGCGCGGGACAGATAAATGAAAAACTGTTTTTT. Looking up the rest from reference TRBV2 and TRBJ1-4 gives the full variable domain: EPEVTQTPSHQVTQMGQEVILRCVPISNHLYFYWYRQILGQKVEFLVSFYNNEISEKSEIFDDQFSVERPDGSNFTLKIRSTKLEDSAMYFCASSAGQINEKLFFGSGTQLSVL.

The chain links TRBV9 to TRBJ2-3, with TRBD2 matching 9 bases. The CDR3 consists of 17 residues. V lost 0 bases and J lost 10; bases outside the gene matches: 15. From germline, CDR1 is SGDLS and CDR2 YYNGEE. CDR3 bases: TGTGCCAGCAGCGTAGACCCGGCGGGAGGGCCAACTTCATCGCAGTATTTT. This encodes CASSVDPAGGPTSSQYF.

The table lists this clone with a count of one. The genes are TRBV24-1 and TRBJ2-3, with TRBD1 matching over 10 bases. V lost 5 bases, J lost 7 bases, and 5 bases stayed unmatched. Per the germline V gene, CDR1 is KGHDR and CDR2 is SFDVKD. The length of the CDR3 is 14 residues. The CDR3 bases are TGTGCCACCAGTGTCGGGACAGGGGTAAATACGCAGTATTTT. It translates to CATSVGTGVNTQYF.

This chain links TRBV5-6 with TRBJ1-5; D is unclear. Germline CDR1 and CDR2: SGHDT and YYEEEE. Trimming shortened V by 4 bases and J by 1 base, and 12 bases separated the two germline ends. The CDR3 is made up of 15 amino acids. DNA for the CDR3: TGTGCCAGCAGCCCCGGAGGGAGGAGCAATCAGCCCCAGCATTTT. Translating it yields CASSPGGRSNQPQHF. The variable domain in full, completed from reference TRBV5-6 and TRBJ1-5, reads DAGVTQSPTHLIKTRGQQVTLRCSPKSGHDTVSWYQQALGQGPQFIFQYYEEEERQRGNFPDRFSGHQFPNYSSELNVNALLLGDSALYLCASSPGGRSNQPQHFGDGTRLSIL.